Listed below are T cell receptor beta chains from one sample, sequenced in a study of blood T cell repertoires in COVID-19. The data were produced by immunoSEQ multiplex PCR, yet TCRdb's version contains in-frame clones alone and is incomplete. The sample consists of roughly 74,000 clones, 85% to 90% of them appearing once. The sequenced sample was peripheral blood. The receptors originated from a woman older than 75 with active or convalescent COVID-19. The CDR3 runs from the conserved cysteine through the conserved F or W. The D gene is left open where the match is weak. Clone size is shown for a subset of rows, as once, few, many or a class of expanded clone.

CDR3 DNA	CDR3 protein	CDR3 length	V gene	J gene	D gene	clone size
TGTGCCAGCAGCACTGGGGGGTACGAGCAGTACTTC	CASSTGGYEQYF	12	TRBV6-2/TRBV6-3	TRBJ2-7	-	-
TGCGCCAGCAGCTTGTTTCAGTCCCAAGAGACCCAGTACTTC	CASSLFQSQETQYF	14	TRBV5-1	TRBJ2-5	-	-
TGTGCCAGCAGCTTAGGGCGACAAGCCTTCTATGGCTACACCTTC	CASSLGRQAFYGYTF	15	TRBV11-2	TRBJ1-2	-	-
TGTGCCGGCAGCCCAGGGGGACAGCACTCTGGAAACACCATATATTTT	CAGSPGGQHSGNTIYF	16	TRBV3-1/TRBV3-2	TRBJ1-3	TRBD1	-
TGTGCTAGTGGTTTGCCTCCTAGCGGGACTAGCTCCTACGAGCAGTACTTC	CASGLPPSGTSSYEQYF	17	TRBV12-5	TRBJ2-7	TRBD2	-
-	CASSKWGLGTGSTGELFF	18	TRBV21-1	TRBJ2-2	-	-
TGTGCCACCTCCTCAGCGGGAGGCAACACCGGGGAGCTGTTTTTT	CATSSAGGNTGELFF	15	TRBV24-1	TRBJ2-2	TRBD2	-
TGTGCCAGCAGTTACGACGTAAGCGGAGTTCAGCGGGAGCAGTACTTC	CASSYDVSGVQREQYF	16	TRBV6-5	TRBJ2-7	-	-
TGTGCCAGCAGCGTAGCTAGCTACAATGAGCAGTTCTTC	CASSVASYNEQFF	13	TRBV9	TRBJ2-1	-	-
TGTGCCAGCTCCCCCAATGGAGGGGAGTCTCGAGGCTACACCTTC	CASSPNGGESRGYTF	15	TRBV18	TRBJ1-2	-	-
TGTGCCAGCAGTTACACAGAGGGGAACACTGAAGCTTTCTTT	CASSYTEGNTEAFF	14	TRBV6-2/TRBV6-3	TRBJ1-1	-	-
TGTGCCAGCAGCTTTATGACAGGGGGCGCGACTGAAGCTTTCTTT	CASSFMTGGATEAFF	15	TRBV7-8	TRBJ1-1	TRBD1	-
TGTGCCAGCAGGAACCACAGGGTAGTGGATGGCTACACCTTC	CASRNHRVVDGYTF	14	TRBV9	TRBJ1-2	-	-
TGTGCCAGCAGCCCTCCTCGGACAGGGGCCGTGACCCAGTACTTC	CASSPPRTGAVTQYF	15	TRBV7-2	TRBJ2-5	TRBD1	-
TGTGCCACCAGCAGGGACAGGGGGGGTAATTCACCCCTCCACTTT	CATSRDRGGNSPLHF	15	TRBV15	TRBJ1-6	TRBD1	-
TGCAGCGTTGGCGTGTACCAAGAGACCCAGTACTTC	CSVGVYQETQYF	12	TRBV29-1	TRBJ2-5	-	-
TGTGCCAGTAGTATGGGGACAGGGAGTAACTATGGCTACACCTTC	CASSMGTGSNYGYTF	15	TRBV19	TRBJ1-2	TRBD1	-
TGTGCCAGCAGCTCCGGGACTAGCGGGACTTTTTATAAGCCCTACGAGCAGTACTTC	CASSSGTSGTFYKPYEQYF	19	TRBV11-2	TRBJ2-7	TRBD2	-
TGTGCCAGCAGCCAGACAGGACTCGAGCCGCAGTATTTT	CASSQTGLEPQYF	13	TRBV3-1/TRBV3-2	TRBJ2-3	-	-
TGTGCCAGCAGTGAAGGTTGGACAGGGCTGACCCAGTACTTC	CASSEGWTGLTQYF	14	TRBV6-1	TRBJ2-5	TRBD1	-
TGTGCCACCAGTGAGCCAGGGGATCAGCCCCAGCATTTT	CATSEPGDQPQHF	13	TRBV24-1	TRBJ1-5	-	-
TGTGCCATCAGTGAGTTACAGAATAATGAAAAACTGTTTTTT	CAISELQNNEKLFF	14	TRBV10-3	TRBJ1-4	-	few
TGTGCCAGCAGTGCGGGGGGAGCCCAGCATTTT	CASSAGGAQHF	11	TRBV12-3/TRBV12-4	TRBJ1-5	-	few
TGTGCCAGCAGCTCGAACAGGGGGGATGAGCAGTACTTC	CASSSNRGDEQYF	13	TRBV5-4	TRBJ2-7	TRBD1	-
TGTGCCAGCTCACCCGGACTAGCGGGAGCCTACGAGCAGTACTTC	CASSPGLAGAYEQYF	15	TRBV18	TRBJ2-7	TRBD2	-
TGCGCCAGCAGCCGTGGGCAGGTCACGTACCAAGAGACCCAGTACTTC	CASSRGQVTYQETQYF	16	TRBV4-1	TRBJ2-5	-	-
TGTGCCAGCAGCCCCCAGGGGGGAAACTATGGCTACACCTTC	CASSPQGGNYGYTF	14	TRBV11-2	TRBJ1-2	TRBD1	-
TGTGCCAGTAGACAGACCGGGGGCAATCAGCCCCAGCATTTT	CASRQTGGNQPQHF	14	TRBV19	TRBJ1-5	-	-
TGTGCCAGCAGTGCCCAAAGGCGGTCCGAGCAGTACTTC	CASSAQRRSEQYF	13	TRBV2	TRBJ2-7	-	-
TGTGCCAGCAGCTTAGAGACAAGCTCCTACAATGAGCAGTTCTTC	CASSLETSSYNEQFF	15	TRBV7-6	TRBJ2-1	-	-
TGTGCCATCAGTGAGCCGGGACAGGGGGCAGGTCAGCCCCAGCATTTT	CAISEPGQGAGQPQHF	16	TRBV10-3	TRBJ1-5	TRBD1	-
TGTGCCAGCAGCCAAGATCATTTTCTTGGGCCCTACGAGCAGTACTTC	CASSQDHFLGPYEQYF	16	TRBV4-2	TRBJ2-7	-	few
TGTGCCAGCAGCTTAGAACAGGGGGCAGGCTACGAGCAGTACTTC	CASSLEQGAGYEQYF	15	TRBV2	TRBJ2-7	TRBD1	-
TGCAGCGGGAATACAGGGGACACTGAAGCTTTCTTT	CSGNTGDTEAFF	12	TRBV29-1	TRBJ1-1	TRBD1	-
TGTGCCAGCAGCACACAGGGGGTTCCCTACGAGCAGTACTTC	CASSTQGVPYEQYF	14	TRBV9	TRBJ2-7	TRBD1	few
TGTGCCAGCAGCCGAACTTCCGGGACTATCCGCGAGCAGTACTTC	CASSRTSGTIREQYF	15	TRBV11-3	TRBJ2-7	TRBD2	-
TGCGCCAGCAGCCAAGATCCGGGTAATACAGATACGCAGTATTTT	CASSQDPGNTDTQYF	15	TRBV4-3	TRBJ2-3	-	once
TGTGCCAGCCAAGGACTGCGGGGAAGTGAGCAGTTCTTC	CASQGLRGSEQFF	13	TRBV2	TRBJ2-1	-	once
TGTGCCAGTAGACCCCAGGGTAATAATGAAAAACTGTTTTTT	CASRPQGNNEKLFF	14	TRBV19	TRBJ1-4	-	-
TGTGCCAGCAGCAAAATTGGGCAGCCCGATAATTCACCCCTCCACTTT	CASSKIGQPDNSPLHF	16	TRBV21-1	TRBJ1-6	-	-
TGTGCCAGCTCACCAGGGGCGTACACCGGGGAGCTGTTTTTT	CASSPGAYTGELFF	14	TRBV18	TRBJ2-2	-	-
TGTGCCAGCAGCTTGGGCTGGGCCTACGAGCAGTACTTC	CASSLGWAYEQYF	13	TRBV7-3	TRBJ2-7	-	-
TGTGCCAGCAGCCCGGACAGGGGTAATTCACCCCTCCACTTT	CASSPDRGNSPLHF	14	TRBV6-6	TRBJ1-6	TRBD1	-
TGTGCCAGCAGCCCCCAGGCGGGAGGGACTGAAGCTTTCTTT	CASSPQAGGTEAFF	14	TRBV11-3	TRBJ1-1	-	-
TGTGCCAGCAGCACCGCAAGGGGTAAGAATTCACCCCTCCACTTT	CASSTARGKNSPLHF	15	TRBV7-2	TRBJ1-6	-	-
TGCAGCGTAGGGACTAGCGGCACCGGGGAGCTGTTTTTT	CSVGTSGTGELFF	13	TRBV29-1	TRBJ2-2	TRBD2	-
TGCGCCAGCAGTGAGTCCAAGCGGGGGACAGCAGATACGCAGTATTTT	CASSESKRGTADTQYF	16	TRBV10-1	TRBJ2-3	-	-
TGTGCCAGCAGCCAAGTGGGTGCGGATGGCTACACCTTC	CASSQVGADGYTF	13	TRBV3-1/TRBV3-2	TRBJ1-2	-	-
TGTGCCAGCTCACCGGGGGGGGGACTGAGTGGTGATGAGCAGTTCTTC	CASSPGGGLSGDEQFF	16	TRBV18	TRBJ2-1	TRBD2	-
TGTGCCAGCAGTGACAGGGGGACAGAGACCCAGTACTTC	CASSDRGTETQYF	13	TRBV6-1	TRBJ2-5	TRBD1	-
TGTGCCAGCAGTGGAGGAGGGAAAAGTTCACCCCTCCACTTT	CASSGGGKSSPLHF	14	TRBV2	TRBJ1-6	-	few